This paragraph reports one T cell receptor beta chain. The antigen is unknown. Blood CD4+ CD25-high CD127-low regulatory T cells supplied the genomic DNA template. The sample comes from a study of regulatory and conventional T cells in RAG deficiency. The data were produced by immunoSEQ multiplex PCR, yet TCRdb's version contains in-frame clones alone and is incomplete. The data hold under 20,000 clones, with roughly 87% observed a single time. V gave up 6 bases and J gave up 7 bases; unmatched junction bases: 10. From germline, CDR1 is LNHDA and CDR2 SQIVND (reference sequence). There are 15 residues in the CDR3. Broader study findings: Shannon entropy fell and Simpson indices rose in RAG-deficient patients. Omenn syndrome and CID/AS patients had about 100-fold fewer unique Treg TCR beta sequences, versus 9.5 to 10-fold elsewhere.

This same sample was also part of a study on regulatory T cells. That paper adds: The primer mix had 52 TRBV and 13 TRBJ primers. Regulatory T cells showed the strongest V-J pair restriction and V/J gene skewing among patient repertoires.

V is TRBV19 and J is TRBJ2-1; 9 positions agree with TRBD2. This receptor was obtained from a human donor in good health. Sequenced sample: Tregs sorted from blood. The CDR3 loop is CASRRLAGIQNEQFF. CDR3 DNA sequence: TGTGCCAGTAGGCGTCTAGCGGGAATTCAAAATGAGCAGTTCTTC.